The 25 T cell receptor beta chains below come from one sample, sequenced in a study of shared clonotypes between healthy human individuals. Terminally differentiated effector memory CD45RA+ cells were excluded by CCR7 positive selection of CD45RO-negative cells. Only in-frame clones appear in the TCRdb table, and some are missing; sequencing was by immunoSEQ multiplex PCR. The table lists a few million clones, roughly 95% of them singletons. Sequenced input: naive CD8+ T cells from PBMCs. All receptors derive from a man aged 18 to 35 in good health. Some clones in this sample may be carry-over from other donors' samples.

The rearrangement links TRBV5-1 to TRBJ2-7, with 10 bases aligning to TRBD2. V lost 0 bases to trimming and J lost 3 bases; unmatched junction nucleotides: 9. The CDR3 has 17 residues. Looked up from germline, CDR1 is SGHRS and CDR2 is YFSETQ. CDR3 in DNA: TGCGCCAGCAGCTTGGTTCCTAGCGGGAGCTTGGGCTACGAGCAGTACTTC. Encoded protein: CASSLVPSGSLGYEQYF.

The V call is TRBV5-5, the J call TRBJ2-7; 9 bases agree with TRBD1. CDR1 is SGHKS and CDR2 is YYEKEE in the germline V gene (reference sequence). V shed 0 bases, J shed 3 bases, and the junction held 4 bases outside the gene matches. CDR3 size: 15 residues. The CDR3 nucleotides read TGTGCCAGCAGCTTGGACAGGGGGCTCTACTACGAGCAGTACTTC. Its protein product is CASSLDRGLYYEQYF.

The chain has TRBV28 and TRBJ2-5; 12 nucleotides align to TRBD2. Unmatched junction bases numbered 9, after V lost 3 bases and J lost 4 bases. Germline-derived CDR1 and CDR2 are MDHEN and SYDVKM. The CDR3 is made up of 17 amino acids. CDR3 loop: CASSFGQTSGRLETQYF. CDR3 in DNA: TGTGCCAGCAGTTTCGGCCAAACTAGCGGGAGGTTAGAGACCCAGTACTTC.

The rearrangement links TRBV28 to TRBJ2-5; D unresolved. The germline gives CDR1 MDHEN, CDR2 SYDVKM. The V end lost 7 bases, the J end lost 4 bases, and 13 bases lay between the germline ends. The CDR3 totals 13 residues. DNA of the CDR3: TGTGCCAGCACCAAATATCTAACAGAGACCCAGTACTTC. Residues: CASTKYLTETQYF. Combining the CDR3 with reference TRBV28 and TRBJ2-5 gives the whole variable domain DVKVTQSSRYLVKRTGEKVFLECVQDMDHENMFWYRQDPGLGLRLIYFSYDVKMKEKGDIPEGYSVSREKKERFSLILESASTNQTSMYLCASTKYLTETQYFGPGTRLLVL.

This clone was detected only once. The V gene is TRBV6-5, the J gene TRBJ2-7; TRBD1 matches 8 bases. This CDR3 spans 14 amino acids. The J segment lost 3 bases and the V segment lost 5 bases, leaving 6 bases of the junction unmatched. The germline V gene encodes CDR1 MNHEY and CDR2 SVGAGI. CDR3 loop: CASSAGGINYEQYF. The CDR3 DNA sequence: TGTGCCAGCAGTGCAGGGGGCATCAACTACGAGCAGTACTTC.

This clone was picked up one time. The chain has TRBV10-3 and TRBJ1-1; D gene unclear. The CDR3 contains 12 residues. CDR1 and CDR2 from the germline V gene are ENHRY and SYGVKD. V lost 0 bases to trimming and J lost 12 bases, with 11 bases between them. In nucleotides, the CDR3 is TGTGCCATCAGTGAGTCCTTAACCGTGACTTTCTTT. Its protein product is CAISESLTVTFF.

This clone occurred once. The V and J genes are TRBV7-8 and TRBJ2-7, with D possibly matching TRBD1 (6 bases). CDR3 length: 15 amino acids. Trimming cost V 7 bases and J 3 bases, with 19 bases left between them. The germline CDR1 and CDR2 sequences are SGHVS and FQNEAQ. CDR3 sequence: CASIPGAGSNYEQYF. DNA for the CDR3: TGTGCCAGCATCCCAGGGGCGGGCTCCAACTACGAGCAGTACTTC.

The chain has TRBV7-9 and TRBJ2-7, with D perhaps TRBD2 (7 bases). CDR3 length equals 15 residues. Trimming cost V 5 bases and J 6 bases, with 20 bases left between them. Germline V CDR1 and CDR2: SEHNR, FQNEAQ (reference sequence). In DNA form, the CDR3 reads TGTGCCAGCAGCCCCCATAGGGGGGGCACTCCCGAGCAGTACTTC. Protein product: CASSPHRGGTPEQYF. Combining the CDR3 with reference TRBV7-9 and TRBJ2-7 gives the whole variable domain DTGVSQNPRHKITKRGQNVTFRCDPISEHNRLYWYRQTLGQGPEFLTYFQNEAQLEKSRLLSDRFSAERPKGSFSTLEIQRTEQGDSAMYLCASSPHRGGTPEQYFGPGTRLTVT.

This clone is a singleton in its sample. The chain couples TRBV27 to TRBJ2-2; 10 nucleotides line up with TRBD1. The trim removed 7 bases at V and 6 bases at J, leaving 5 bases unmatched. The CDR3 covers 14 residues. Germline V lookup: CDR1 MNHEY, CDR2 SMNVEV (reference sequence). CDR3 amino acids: CASTWTGGSGELFF. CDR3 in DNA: TGTGCCAGCACCTGGACAGGGGGGTCCGGGGAGCTGTTTTTT.

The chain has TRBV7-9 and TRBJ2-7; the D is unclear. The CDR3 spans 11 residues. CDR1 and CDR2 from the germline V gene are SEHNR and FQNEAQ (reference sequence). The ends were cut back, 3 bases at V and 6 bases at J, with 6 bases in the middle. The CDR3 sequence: CASSFHVEQYF. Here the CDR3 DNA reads TGTGCCAGCAGCTTCCACGTCGAGCAGTACTTC.

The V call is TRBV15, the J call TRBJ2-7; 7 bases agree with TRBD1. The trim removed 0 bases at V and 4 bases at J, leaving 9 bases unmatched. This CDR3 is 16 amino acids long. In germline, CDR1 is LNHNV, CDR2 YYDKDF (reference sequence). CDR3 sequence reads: CATSRDRRGRGYEQYF. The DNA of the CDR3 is TGTGCCACCAGCAGAGATCGCAGGGGCAGGGGGTACGAGCAGTACTTC. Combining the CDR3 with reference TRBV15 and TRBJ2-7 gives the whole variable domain DAMVIQNPRYQVTQFGKPVTLSCSQTLNHNVMYWYQQKSSQAPKLLFHYYDKDFNNEADTPDNFQSRRPNTSFCFLDIRSPGLGDTAMYLCATSRDRRGRGYEQYFGPGTRLTVT.

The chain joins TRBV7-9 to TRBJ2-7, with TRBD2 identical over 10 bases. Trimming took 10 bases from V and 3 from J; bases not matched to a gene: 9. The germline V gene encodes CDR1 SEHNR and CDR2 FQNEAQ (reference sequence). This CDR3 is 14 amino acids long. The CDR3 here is CATSGPSGSYEQYF. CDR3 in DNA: TGTGCCACCTCCGGGCCTAGCGGGAGCTACGAGCAGTACTTC.

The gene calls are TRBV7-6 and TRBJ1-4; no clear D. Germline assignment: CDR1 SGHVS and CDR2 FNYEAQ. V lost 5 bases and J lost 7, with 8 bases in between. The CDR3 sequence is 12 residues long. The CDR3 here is CASSTGVEKLFF. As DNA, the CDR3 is TGTGCCAGCAGCACCGGGGTTGAAAAACTGTTTTTT.

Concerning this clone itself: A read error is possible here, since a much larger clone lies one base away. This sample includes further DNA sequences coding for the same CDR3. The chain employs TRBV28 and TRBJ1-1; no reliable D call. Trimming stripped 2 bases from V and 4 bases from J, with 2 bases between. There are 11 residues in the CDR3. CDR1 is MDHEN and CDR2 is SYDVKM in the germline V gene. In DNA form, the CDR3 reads TGTGCCAGCAGTTTAGCCACTGAAGCTTTCTTT. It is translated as CASSLATEAFF.

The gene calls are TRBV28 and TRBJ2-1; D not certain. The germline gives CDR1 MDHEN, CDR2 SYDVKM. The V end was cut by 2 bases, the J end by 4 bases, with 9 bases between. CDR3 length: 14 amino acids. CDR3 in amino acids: CASSLGYGYNEQFF. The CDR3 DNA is TGTGCCAGCAGTTTAGGATACGGATACAATGAGCAGTTCTTC.

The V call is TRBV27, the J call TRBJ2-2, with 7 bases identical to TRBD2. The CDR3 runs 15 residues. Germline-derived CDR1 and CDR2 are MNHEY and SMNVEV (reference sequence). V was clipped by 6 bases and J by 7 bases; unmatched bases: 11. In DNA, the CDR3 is TGTGCCAGCAGACCCGGCGCGGGAGCGTACGGGGAGCTGTTTTTT. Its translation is CASRPGAGAYGELFF.

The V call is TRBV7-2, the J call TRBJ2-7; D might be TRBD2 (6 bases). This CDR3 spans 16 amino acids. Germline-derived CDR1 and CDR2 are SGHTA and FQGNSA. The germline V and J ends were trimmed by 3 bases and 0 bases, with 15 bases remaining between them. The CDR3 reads CASSLPLGGSSYEQYF. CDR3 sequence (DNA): TGTGCCAGCAGCTTGCCTCTTGGGGGGAGCTCCTACGAGCAGTACTTC.

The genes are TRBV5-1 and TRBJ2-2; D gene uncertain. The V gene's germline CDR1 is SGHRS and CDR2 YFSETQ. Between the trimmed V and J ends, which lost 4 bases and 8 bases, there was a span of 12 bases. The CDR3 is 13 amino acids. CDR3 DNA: TGCGCCAGCAGCAATTTATCCCCTGGGGAGCTGTTTTTT. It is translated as CASSNLSPGELFF.

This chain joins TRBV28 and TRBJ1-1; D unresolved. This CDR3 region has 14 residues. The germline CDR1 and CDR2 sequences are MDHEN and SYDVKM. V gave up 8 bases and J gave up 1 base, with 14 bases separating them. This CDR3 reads CASGIITTNTEAFF. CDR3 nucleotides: TGTGCCAGCGGCATTATAACCACGAACACTGAAGCTTTCTTT.

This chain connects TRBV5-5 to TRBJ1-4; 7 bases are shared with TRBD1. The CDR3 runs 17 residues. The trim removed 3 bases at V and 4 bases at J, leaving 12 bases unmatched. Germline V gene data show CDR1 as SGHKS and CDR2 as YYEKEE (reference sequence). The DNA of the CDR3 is TGTGCCAGCAGCTCTTCTTCCTTTGGACAGGATAATGAAAAACTGTTTTTT. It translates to CASSSSSFGQDNEKLFF.

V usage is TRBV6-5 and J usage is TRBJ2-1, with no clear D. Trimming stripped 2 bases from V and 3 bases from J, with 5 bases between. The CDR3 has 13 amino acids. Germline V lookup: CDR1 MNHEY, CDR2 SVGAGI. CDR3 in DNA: TGTGCCAGCAGTTACACGAGCTACAATGAGCAGTTCTTC. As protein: CASSYTSYNEQFF.

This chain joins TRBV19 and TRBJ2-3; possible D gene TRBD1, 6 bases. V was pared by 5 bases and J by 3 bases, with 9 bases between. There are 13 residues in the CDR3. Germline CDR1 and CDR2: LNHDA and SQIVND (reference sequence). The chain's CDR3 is CASSGGLTDTQYF. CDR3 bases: TGTGCCAGTAGTGGGGGCCTGACAGATACGCAGTATTTT.

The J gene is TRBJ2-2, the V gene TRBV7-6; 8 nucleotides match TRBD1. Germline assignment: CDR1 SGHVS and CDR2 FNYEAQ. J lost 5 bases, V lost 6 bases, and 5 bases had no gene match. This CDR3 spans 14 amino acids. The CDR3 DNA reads TGTGCCAGCAGAAACTGGACAGGGACCGGGGAGCTGTTTTTT. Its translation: CASRNWTGTGELFF.

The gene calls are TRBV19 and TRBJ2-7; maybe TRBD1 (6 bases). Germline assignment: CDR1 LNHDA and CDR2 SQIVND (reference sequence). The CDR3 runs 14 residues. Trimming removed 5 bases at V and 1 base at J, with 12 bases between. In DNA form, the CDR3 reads TGTGCCAGTAGTCCACAGGGATATTCCTACGAGCAGTACTTC. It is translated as CASSPQGYSYEQYF.

The CDR3 is CASSLMQGSGSPYEQYF. CDR3 nucleotide sequence: TGTGCCAGCAGCTTAATGCAAGGGAGCGGGAGCCCCTACGAGCAGTACTTC. This chain links TRBV13 with TRBJ2-7, with 8 bases aligning to TRBD2. Looked up from germline, CDR1 is PRHDT and CDR2 is FYEKMQ (reference sequence). The CDR3 contains 17 residues. J gave up 2 bases and V 2 bases, and 11 bases lay outside the gene matches. Full variable domain (missing parts from reference TRBV13 and TRBJ2-7): AAGVIQSPRHLIKEKRETATLKCYPIPRHDTVYWYQQGPGQDPQFLISFYEKMQSDKGSIPDRFSAQQFSDYHSELNMSSLELGDSALYFCASSLMQGSGSPYEQYFGPGTRLTVT.